This T cell receptor beta chain was identified in a study of T cell repertoires in cytomegalovirus infection. Study-wide context: Recently identified HLA-C-restricted CMV epitopes were among the peptides used. Shared public TCR beta signatures pointed to both CMV infection and a matching HLA type. Study-wide results and limits: Public TCR beta family frequency separated CMV-and-HLA carriers, including in an independent cohort. CMV-specific TCR beta clonotypes restricted by HLA-C were the ones dominating the ex vivo response.

The CDR3 covers 14 residues. Germline V lookup: CDR1 DFQATT, CDR2 SNEGSKA (reference sequence). V was trimmed by 0 bases and J by 2 bases, leaving 8 bases between them. TCRdb fed the reads into MiXCR, producing one record per CDR3 protein. This sample has about a million distinct CDR3 sequences, with around 30% found just once. Note on this clonotype: The antigen remains unidentified.

The V and J genes are TRBV20-1 and TRBJ1-3; TRBD1 is a possible D gene (5 bases). The specimen comprised cultured CD8+ T cells from PBMCs, sampled from culture after CMV antigen stimulation. The receptor's source is a human donor in good health (CMV status not recorded). Some clones in this sample may be carry-over from other donors' samples. The CDR3 here is CSAREGTTGNTIYF. DNA for the CDR3: TGCAGTGCTAGAGAAGGGACGACTGGAAACACCATATATTTT.